Listed below are T cell receptor beta chains from one sample, sequenced in a study of T cell responses to AZD1222 COVID-19 vaccine. TCRdb's table, derived via immunoSEQ multiplex PCR, lists solely in-frame clones and lacks some. The sample consists of fewer than 120,000 clones, around 93% of them appearing once. The sequenced sample was peripheral blood, obtained on day 0 of AZD1222 vaccination. Receptor source: an adult in good health. Each CDR3 is given with its conserved first and last residue. The D gene is left open where the match is weak. Expanded clones get a size class; other rows say once, few or many, or leave the size out.

v_gene: TRBV6-1
j_gene: TRBJ1-3
abundance: NA
d_gene: NA
CDR3aa: CASSELGGGGNTIYF
CDR3nt: TGTGCCAGCAGTGAACTGGGGGGTGGTGGAAACACCATATATTTT

v_gene: TRBV3-1/TRBV3-2
j_gene: TRBJ2-2
abundance: NA
d_gene: NA
CDR3aa: CASMRGNTGELFF
CDR3nt: TGTGCCAGTATGCGGGGGAACACCGGGGAGCTGTTTTTT

v_gene: TRBV13
j_gene: TRBJ2-7
abundance: NA
d_gene: TRBD2
CDR3aa: CASSSGLEPYEQYF
CDR3nt: TGTGCCAGCAGCTCCGGACTAGAACCCTACGAGCAGTACTTC

v_gene: TRBV30
j_gene: TRBJ2-2
abundance: NA
d_gene: NA
CDR3aa: CAWTAPNTGELFF
CDR3nt: TGTGCCTGGACAGCCCCGAACACCGGGGAGCTGTTTTTT

v_gene: TRBV6-5
j_gene: TRBJ1-1
abundance: NA
d_gene: NA
CDR3aa: CASSYGGRHTEAFF
CDR3nt: TGTGCCAGCAGTTACGGTGGTAGGCACACTGAAGCTTTCTTT

v_gene: TRBV5-1
j_gene: TRBJ2-7
abundance: NA
d_gene: NA
CDR3aa: CASSLDMGSSYEQYF
CDR3nt: TGCGCCAGCAGCTTGGATATGGGGAGCTCCTACGAGCAGTACTTC

v_gene: TRBV7-9
j_gene: TRBJ1-6
abundance: NA
d_gene: NA
CDR3aa: CASSFFSSPLHF
CDR3nt: TGTGCCAGCAGCTTTTTTTCCTCACCCCTCCACTTT

v_gene: TRBV6-4
j_gene: TRBJ1-6
abundance: NA
d_gene: TRBD1
CDR3aa: CASSTGVRNSPLHF
CDR3nt: TGTGCCAGCAGCACAGGGGTGAGAAATTCACCCCTCCACTTT

v_gene: TRBV3-1/TRBV3-2
j_gene: TRBJ2-7
abundance: NA
d_gene: NA
CDR3aa: CASSSDSFGSYEQYF
CDR3nt: TGTGCCAGCAGCTCGGACAGTTTTGGCTCCTACGAGCAGTACTTC

v_gene: TRBV13
j_gene: TRBJ2-7
abundance: NA
d_gene: TRBD2
CDR3aa: CASSLGRGAYEQYF
CDR3nt: TGTGCCAGCAGCTTAGGCCGGGGGGCCTACGAGCAGTACTTC

v_gene: TRBV5-1
j_gene: TRBJ2-2
abundance: NA
d_gene: TRBD1
CDR3aa: CASSLWTGASTGELFF
CDR3nt: TGCGCCAGCAGCTTGTGGACAGGGGCGAGCACCGGGGAGCTGTTTTTT

v_gene: TRBV7-8
j_gene: TRBJ2-1
abundance: once
d_gene: NA
CDR3aa: CASSPTLSSYNEQFF
CDR3nt: TGTGCCAGCAGCCCGACTTTAAGCTCCTACAATGAGCAGTTCTTC

v_gene: TRBV18
j_gene: TRBJ1-5
abundance: NA
d_gene: NA
CDR3aa: CASSPTGSRNQPQHF
CDR3nt: TGTGCCAGCTCACCTACAGGGTCGCGGAATCAGCCCCAGCATTTT

v_gene: TRBV19
j_gene: TRBJ1-1
abundance: NA
d_gene: TRBD1
CDR3aa: CASSMQGGNTEAFF
CDR3nt: TGTGCCAGTAGTATGCAGGGGGGGAACACTGAAGCTTTCTTT

v_gene: TRBV4-1
j_gene: TRBJ2-7
abundance: NA
d_gene: NA
CDR3aa: CASSSLAASYEQYF
CDR3nt: TGCGCCAGCAGCTCCTTAGCGGCCAGCTACGAGCAGTACTTC

v_gene: TRBV9
j_gene: TRBJ1-3
abundance: NA
d_gene: NA
CDR3aa: CASSSSSGNTIYF
CDR3nt: TGTGCCAGCAGCTCGAGCTCTGGAAACACCATATATTTT

v_gene: TRBV5-1
j_gene: TRBJ1-1
abundance: once
d_gene: NA
CDR3aa: CASSLTDANTEAFF
CDR3nt: TGCGCCAGCAGCTTGACAGACGCAAACACTGAAGCTTTCTTT

v_gene: TRBV10-3
j_gene: TRBJ2-3
abundance: NA
d_gene: NA
CDR3aa: CAISAIDSPPDTQYF
CDR3nt: TGTGCCATCAGTGCGATTGACAGCCCCCCAGATACGCAGTATTTT

v_gene: TRBV28
j_gene: TRBJ1-2
abundance: NA
d_gene: TRBD1
CDR3aa: CASSLGTGALGLTGGYTF
CDR3nt: TGTGCCAGCAGTTTAGGGACAGGGGCCCTGGGACTAACTGGTGGCTACACCTTC

v_gene: TRBV7-9
j_gene: TRBJ1-1
abundance: NA
d_gene: NA
CDR3aa: CASRSGTEAFF
CDR3nt: TGTGCCAGCAGGTCAGGGACTGAAGCTTTCTTT

v_gene: TRBV24-1
j_gene: TRBJ2-7
abundance: NA
d_gene: NA
CDR3aa: CATSDSHRDDPYEQYF
CDR3nt: TGTGCCACCAGTGATTCCCACCGGGACGACCCCTACGAGCAGTACTTC

v_gene: TRBV19
j_gene: TRBJ2-4
abundance: NA
d_gene: NA
CDR3aa: CASSIDRTSLDIQYF
CDR3nt: TGTGCCAGTAGTATAGATCGGACGAGTTTGGACATTCAGTACTTC

v_gene: TRBV5-8
j_gene: TRBJ2-3
abundance: NA
d_gene: TRBD1
CDR3aa: CASSPGTGADTQYF
CDR3nt: TGTGCCAGCAGCCCAGGGACAGGGGCAGATACGCAGTATTTT

v_gene: TRBV5-6
j_gene: TRBJ1-2
abundance: NA
d_gene: NA
CDR3aa: CASSSKTGKSGYTF
CDR3nt: TGTGCCAGCAGCTCTAAGACAGGAAAGTCTGGCTACACCTTC

v_gene: TRBV19
j_gene: TRBJ1-2
abundance: once
d_gene: NA
CDR3aa: CASSIAPERGGGYTF
CDR3nt: TGTGCCAGTAGTATAGCCCCTGAACGGGGTGGCGGCTACACCTTC

v_gene: TRBV29-1
j_gene: TRBJ2-1
abundance: once
d_gene: NA
CDR3aa: CSGVDIETYNEQFF
CDR3nt: TGCAGCGGGGTCGACATCGAGACCTACAATGAGCAGTTCTTC

v_gene: TRBV9
j_gene: TRBJ1-2
abundance: NA
d_gene: NA
CDR3aa: CASSVVGNYGYTF
CDR3nt: TGTGCCAGCAGCGTAGTAGGGAATTATGGCTACACCTTC

v_gene: TRBV9
j_gene: TRBJ1-3
abundance: NA
d_gene: NA
CDR3aa: CASRRSSGGNTIYF
CDR3nt: TGTGCCAGCAGACGTAGCTCGGGCGGAAACACCATATATTTT

v_gene: TRBV11-2
j_gene: TRBJ2-7
abundance: NA
d_gene: TRBD1
CDR3aa: CASSSPRTGSYEQYF
CDR3nt: TGTGCCAGCAGCTCACCGCGGACAGGGTCCTACGAGCAGTACTTC

v_gene: TRBV29-1
j_gene: TRBJ1-2
abundance: NA
d_gene: NA
CDR3aa: CSVEDRVAPRGYTF
CDR3nt: TGCAGCGTTGAAGATCGGGTGGCCCCTCGGGGCTACACCTTC

v_gene: TRBV5-5
j_gene: TRBJ1-3
abundance: once
d_gene: NA
CDR3aa: CASSPGGTRDGNTIYF
CDR3nt: TGTGCCAGCAGCCCCGGTGGAACCAGGGATGGAAACACCATATATTTT

v_gene: TRBV5-1
j_gene: TRBJ1-4
abundance: once
d_gene: NA
CDR3aa: CASSERQPNEKLFF
CDR3nt: TGCGCCAGCAGCGAGCGGCAGCCTAATGAAAAACTGTTTTTT

v_gene: TRBV3-1/TRBV3-2
j_gene: TRBJ2-3
abundance: once
d_gene: NA
CDR3aa: CASSQGGFLHSTDTQYF
CDR3nt: TGTGCCAGCAGCCAAGGTGGCTTTCTTCATTCCACAGATACGCAGTATTTT